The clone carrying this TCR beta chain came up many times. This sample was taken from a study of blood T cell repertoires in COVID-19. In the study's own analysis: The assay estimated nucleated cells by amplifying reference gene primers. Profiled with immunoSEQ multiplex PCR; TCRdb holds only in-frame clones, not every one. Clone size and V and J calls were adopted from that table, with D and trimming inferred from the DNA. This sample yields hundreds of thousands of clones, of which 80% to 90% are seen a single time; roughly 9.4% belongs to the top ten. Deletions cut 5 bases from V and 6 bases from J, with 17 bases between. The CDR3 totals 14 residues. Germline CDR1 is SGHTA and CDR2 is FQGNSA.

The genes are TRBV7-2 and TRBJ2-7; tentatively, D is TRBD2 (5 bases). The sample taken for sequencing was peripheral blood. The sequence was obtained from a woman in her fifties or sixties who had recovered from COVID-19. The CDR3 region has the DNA TGTGCCAGCAGCCCCCTCGGGGTTGGGTCCGAGCAGTACTTC. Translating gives CASSPLGVGSEQYF.